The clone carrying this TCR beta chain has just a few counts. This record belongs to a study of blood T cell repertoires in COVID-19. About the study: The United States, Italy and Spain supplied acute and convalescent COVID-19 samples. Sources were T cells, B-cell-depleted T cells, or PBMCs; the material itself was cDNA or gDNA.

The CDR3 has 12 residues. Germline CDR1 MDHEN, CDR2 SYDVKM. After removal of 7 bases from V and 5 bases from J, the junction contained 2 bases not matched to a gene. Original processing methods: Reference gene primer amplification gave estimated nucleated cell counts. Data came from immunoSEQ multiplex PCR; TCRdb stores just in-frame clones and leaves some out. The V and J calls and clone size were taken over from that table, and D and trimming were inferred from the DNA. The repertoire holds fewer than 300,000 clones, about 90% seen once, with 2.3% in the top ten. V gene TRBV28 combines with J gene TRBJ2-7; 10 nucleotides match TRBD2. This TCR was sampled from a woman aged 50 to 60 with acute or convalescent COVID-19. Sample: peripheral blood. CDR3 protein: CASTGLADEQYF. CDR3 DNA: TGTGCCAGCACCGGACTAGCGGACGAGCAGTACTTC. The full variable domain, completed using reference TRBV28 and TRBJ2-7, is DVKVTQSSRYLVKRTGEKVFLECVQDMDHENMFWYRQDPGLGLRLIYFSYDVKMKEKGDIPEGYSVSREKKERFSLILESASTNQTSMYLCASTGLADEQYFGPGTRLTVT.